This T cell receptor (beta chain) was identified in a study of T-cell memory formation after mild COVID-19. TCRdb used MiXCR to reprocess the 5' RACE reads, holding one entry per CDR3 protein. This sample carries about half a million distinct CDR3 sequences, around a sixth of them seen once, and the ten largest clones take 12%. The source is an adult woman who had mild COVID-19 (a few samples of this study predate the infection). Cell type and time point are not known. The sequenced sample was PBMCs or a T cell subset sorted from them (not recorded which).

The CDR3: CASSFIGQIQETQYF. Here the CDR3 DNA reads TGTGCCAGCAGCTTTATCGGACAGATCCAAGAGACCCAGTACTTC. The chain joins TRBV7-8 to TRBJ2-5, with D possibly being TRBD1 (6 bases). CDR3 size: 15 residues. Trimming took 3 bases from V and 1 from J, leaving 12 bases between them. Germline CDR1 and CDR2: SGHVS and FQNEAQ.